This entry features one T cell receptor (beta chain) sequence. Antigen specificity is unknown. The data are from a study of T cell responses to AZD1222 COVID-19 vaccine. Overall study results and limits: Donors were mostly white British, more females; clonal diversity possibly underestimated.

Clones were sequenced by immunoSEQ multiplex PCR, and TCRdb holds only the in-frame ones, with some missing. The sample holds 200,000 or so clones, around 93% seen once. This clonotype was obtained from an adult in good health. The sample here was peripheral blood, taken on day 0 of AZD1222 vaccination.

CDR3 sequence reads: CASIRLAGETQYF. The CDR3 nucleotides are TGTGCCAGCATTAGGCTAGCGGGAGAGACCCAGTACTTC. The chain links TRBV2 to TRBJ2-5, with 8 positions matching TRBD2. Germline CDR1 is SNHLY and CDR2 is FYNNEI. The CDR3 sequence is 13 residues long. J gave up 4 bases and V 7 bases, and 5 bases lay outside the gene matches.